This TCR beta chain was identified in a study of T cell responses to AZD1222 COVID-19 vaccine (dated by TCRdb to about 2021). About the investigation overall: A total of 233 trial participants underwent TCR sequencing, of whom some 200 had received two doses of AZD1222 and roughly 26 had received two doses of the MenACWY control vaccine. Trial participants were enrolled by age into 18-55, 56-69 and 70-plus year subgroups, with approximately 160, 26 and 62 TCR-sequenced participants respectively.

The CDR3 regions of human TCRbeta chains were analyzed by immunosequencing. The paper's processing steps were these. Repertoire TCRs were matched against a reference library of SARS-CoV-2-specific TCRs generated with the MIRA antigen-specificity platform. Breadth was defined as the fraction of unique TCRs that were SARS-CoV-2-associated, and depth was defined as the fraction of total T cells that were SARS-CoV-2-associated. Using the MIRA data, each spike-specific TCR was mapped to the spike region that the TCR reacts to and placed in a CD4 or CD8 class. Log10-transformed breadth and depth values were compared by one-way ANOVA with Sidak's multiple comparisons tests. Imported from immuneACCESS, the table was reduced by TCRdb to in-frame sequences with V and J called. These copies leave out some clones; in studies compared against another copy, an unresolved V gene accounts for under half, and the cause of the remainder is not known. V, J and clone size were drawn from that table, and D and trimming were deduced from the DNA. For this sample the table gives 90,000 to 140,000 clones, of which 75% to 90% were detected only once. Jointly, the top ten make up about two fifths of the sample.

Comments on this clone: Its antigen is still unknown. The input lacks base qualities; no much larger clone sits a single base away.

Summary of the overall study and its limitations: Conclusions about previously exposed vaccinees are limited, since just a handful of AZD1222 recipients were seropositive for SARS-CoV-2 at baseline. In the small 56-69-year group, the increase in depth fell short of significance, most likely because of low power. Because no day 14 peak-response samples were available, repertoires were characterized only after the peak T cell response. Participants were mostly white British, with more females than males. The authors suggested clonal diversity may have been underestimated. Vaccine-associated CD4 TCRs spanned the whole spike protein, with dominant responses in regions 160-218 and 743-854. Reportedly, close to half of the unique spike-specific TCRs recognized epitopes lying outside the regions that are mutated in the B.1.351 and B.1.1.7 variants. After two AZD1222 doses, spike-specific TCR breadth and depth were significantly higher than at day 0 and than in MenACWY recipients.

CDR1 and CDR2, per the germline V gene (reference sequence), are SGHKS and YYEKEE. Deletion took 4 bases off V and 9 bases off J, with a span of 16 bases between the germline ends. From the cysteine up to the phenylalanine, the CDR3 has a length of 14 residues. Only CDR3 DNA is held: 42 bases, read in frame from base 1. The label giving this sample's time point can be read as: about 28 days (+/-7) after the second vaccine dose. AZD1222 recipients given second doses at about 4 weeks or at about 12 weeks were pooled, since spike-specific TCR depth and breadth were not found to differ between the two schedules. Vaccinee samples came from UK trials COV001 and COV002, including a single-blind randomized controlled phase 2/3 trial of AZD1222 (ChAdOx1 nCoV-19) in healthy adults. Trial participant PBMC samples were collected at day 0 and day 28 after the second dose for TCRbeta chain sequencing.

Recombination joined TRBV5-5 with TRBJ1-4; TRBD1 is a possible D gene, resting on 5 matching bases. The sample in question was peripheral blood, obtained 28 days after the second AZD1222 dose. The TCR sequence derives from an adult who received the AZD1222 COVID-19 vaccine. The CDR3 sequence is CASSPVGVGKKLFF. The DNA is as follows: TGTGCCAGCAGCCCCGTGGGGGTTGGGAAAAAACTGTTTTTT.